This TCR beta chain stems from a study of T cells in Graves' hyperthyroidism and ophthalmopathy. Study results and limitations: For ophthalmopathy, model prediction preceded onset by a median roughly 6.3 months.

Many counts were recorded for this clonotype. Its antigen is currently unknown. Trimming stripped 5 bases from V and 6 bases from J, with 11 bases between. The CDR3 covers 12 residues. Germline V gives CDR1 SEHNR, CDR2 FQNEAQ (reference sequence). Amplification targeted TCR beta CDR3 regions from RNA transcripts. A set of HTBI primers served as the primers for a first-round RT-PCR of the TCR CDR3. TCRdb reprocessed the multiplex PCR reads via MiXCR and lists one record per CDR3 protein. There are around 450,000 distinct CDR3 sequences in the sample; approximately 13% occur only once, and about 5% lies in the top ten.

The receptor comes from a woman aged 18-29 years with Graves' hyperthyroidism. This chain joins TRBV7-9 and TRBJ2-7; D may be TRBD2 (5 bases). Material: blood. The CDR3: CASSGRSLEQYF. The CDR3 DNA follows: TGTGCCAGCAGCGGGAGATCCCTCGAGCAGTACTTC.